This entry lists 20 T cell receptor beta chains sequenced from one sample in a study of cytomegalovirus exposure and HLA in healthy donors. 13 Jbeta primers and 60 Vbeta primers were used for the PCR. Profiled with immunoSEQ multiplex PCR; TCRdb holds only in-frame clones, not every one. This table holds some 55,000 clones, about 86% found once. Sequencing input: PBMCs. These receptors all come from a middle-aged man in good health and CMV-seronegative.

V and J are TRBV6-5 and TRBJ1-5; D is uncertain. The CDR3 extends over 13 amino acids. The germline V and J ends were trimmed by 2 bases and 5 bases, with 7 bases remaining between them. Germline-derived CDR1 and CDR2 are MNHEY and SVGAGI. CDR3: CASSYEADQPQHF. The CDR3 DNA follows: TGTGCCAGCAGTTACGAGGCCGATCAGCCCCAGCATTTT.

CDR3 region: CASSSTGIGAQTYEQYV. For the CDR3, the DNA is TGTGCCAGCAGCTCGACAGGGATCGGGGCTCAAACCTACGAGCAGTACGTC. The chain employs TRBV7-8 and TRBJ2-7, with 7 nucleotides matching TRBD1. This CDR3 has 17 residues. The germline V gene has CDR1 SGHVS and CDR2 FQNEAQ. Trimming took 4 bases from V and 2 from J; bases not matched to a gene: 14.

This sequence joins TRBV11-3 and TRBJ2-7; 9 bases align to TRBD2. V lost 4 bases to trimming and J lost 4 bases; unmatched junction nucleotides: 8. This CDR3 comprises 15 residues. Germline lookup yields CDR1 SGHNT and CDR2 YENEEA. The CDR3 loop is CASSSRGTSSYEQYF. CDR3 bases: TGTGCCAGCAGCTCCAGAGGGACTAGCTCATACGAGCAGTACTTC.

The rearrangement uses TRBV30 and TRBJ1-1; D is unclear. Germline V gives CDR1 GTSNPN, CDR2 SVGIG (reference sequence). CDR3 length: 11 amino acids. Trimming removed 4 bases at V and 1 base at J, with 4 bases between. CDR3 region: CAWTWNTEAFF. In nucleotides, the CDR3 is TGTGCCTGGACATGGAACACTGAAGCTTTCTTT.

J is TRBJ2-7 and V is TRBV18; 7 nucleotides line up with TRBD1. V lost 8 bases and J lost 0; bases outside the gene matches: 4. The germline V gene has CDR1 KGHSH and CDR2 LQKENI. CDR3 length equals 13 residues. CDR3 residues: CASHRGGSYEQYV. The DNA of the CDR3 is TGTGCCAGCCACAGGGGCGGCTCCTACGAGCAGTACGTC.

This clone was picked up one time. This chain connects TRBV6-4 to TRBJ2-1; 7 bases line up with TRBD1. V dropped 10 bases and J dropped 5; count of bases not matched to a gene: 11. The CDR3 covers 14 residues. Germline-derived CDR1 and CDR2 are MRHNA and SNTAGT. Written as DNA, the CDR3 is TGTGCCACCTCAACAGGGGAAGAGAACAATGAGCAGTTCTTC. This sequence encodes CATSTGEENNEQFF.

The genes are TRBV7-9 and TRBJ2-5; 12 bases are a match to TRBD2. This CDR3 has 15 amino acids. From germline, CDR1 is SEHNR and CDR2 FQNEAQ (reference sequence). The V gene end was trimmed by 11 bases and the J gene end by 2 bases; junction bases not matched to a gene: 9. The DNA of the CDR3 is TGTGCCTCCCACTTGACTAGCGGGGGACAAGAGACCCAGTACTTC. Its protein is CASHLTSGGQETQYF.

CDR3 in amino acids: CASSAGQGGTGELFF. The CDR3 DNA reads TGCGCCAGCAGCGCGGGACAGGGTGGCACCGGGGAGCTGTTTTTT. The chain recombines TRBV5-1 with TRBJ2-2, with 9 bases that match TRBD1. Germline V gives CDR1 SGHRS, CDR2 YFSETQ. This CDR3 has 15 residues. J gave up 4 bases and V 4 bases, and 5 bases lay outside the gene matches.

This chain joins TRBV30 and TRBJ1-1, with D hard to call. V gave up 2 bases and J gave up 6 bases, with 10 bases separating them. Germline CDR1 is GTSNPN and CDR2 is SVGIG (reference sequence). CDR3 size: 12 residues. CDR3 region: CAWSPGGPEAFF. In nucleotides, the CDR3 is TGTGCCTGGAGTCCGGGTGGCCCTGAAGCTTTCTTT.

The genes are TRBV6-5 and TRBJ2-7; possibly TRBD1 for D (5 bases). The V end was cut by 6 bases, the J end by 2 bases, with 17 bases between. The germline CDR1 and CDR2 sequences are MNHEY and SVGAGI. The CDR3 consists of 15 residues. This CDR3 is CASRQVGAATYEQYF. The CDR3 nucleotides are TGTGCCAGCAGACAGGTAGGGGCGGCAACCTACGAGCAGTACTTC.

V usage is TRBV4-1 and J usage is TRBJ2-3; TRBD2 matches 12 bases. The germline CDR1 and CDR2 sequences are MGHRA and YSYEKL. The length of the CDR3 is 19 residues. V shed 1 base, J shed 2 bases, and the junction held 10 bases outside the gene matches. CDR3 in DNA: TGCGCCAGCAGCCAAGTGAGACTAGCGGGGGAATATAACACAGATACGCAGTATTTT. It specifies CASSQVRLAGEYNTDTQYF.

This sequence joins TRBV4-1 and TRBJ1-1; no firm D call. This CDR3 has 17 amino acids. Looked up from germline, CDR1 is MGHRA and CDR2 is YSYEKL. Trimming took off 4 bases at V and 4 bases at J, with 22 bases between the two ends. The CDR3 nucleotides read TGCGCCAGCAGCCCTGCCGACGGACCCCGGCGGGTCACTGAAGCTTTCTTT. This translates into CASSPADGPRRVTEAFF.

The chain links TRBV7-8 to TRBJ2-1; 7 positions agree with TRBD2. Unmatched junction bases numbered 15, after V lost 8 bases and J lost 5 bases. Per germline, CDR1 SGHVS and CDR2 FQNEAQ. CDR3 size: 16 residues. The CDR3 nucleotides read TGTGCCAGCGTGGGGGGGTTAGCCCAGCGAGACAATGAGCAGTTCTTC. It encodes CASVGGLAQRDNEQFF.

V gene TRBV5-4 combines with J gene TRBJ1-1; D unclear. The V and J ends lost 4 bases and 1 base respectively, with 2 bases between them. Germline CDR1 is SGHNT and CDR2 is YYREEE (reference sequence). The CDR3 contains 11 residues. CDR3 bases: TGTGCCAGCAGCCAGAACACTGAAGCTTTCTTT. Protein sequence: CASSQNTEAFF.

The CDR3 DNA follows: TGTGCCAGCAGCTTAGATGTTTGGGCAGGGGGAGGCTACACCTTC. Amino acid sequence: CASSLDVWAGGGYTF. The rearrangement uses TRBV7-2 and TRBJ1-2; TRBD1 matches 7 bases. The length of the CDR3 is 15 residues. The V gene's germline CDR1 is SGHTA and CDR2 FQGNSA. V was pared by 1 base and J by 8 bases, with 10 bases of the junction left unmatched. Combining the CDR3 with reference TRBV7-2 and TRBJ1-2 gives the whole variable domain GAGVSQSPSNKVTEKGKDVELRCDPISGHTALYWYRQSLGQGLEFLIYFQGNSAPDKSGLPSDRFSAERTGGSVSTLTIQRTQQEDSAVYLCASSLDVWAGGGYTFGSGTRLTVV.

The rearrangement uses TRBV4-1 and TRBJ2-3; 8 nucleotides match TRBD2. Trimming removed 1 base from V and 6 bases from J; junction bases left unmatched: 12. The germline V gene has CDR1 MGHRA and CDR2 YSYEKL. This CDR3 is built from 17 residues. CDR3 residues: CASSQGIAGSLQDTQYF. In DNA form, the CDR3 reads TGCGCCAGCAGCCAAGGAATAGCGGGGAGTCTTCAGGATACGCAGTATTTT.

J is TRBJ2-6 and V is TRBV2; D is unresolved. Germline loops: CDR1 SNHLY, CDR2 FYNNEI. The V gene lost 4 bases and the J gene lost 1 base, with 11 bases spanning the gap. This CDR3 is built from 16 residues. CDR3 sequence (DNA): TGTGCCAGCAGTGGCAAGCAGAGGTCTGGGGCCAACGTCCTGACTTTC. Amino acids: CASSGKQRSGANVLTF.

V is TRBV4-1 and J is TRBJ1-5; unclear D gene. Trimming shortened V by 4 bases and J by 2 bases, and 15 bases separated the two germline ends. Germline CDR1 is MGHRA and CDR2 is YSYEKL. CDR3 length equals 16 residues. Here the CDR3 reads CASSPGKILGNQPQHF. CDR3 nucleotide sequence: TGCGCCAGCAGCCCCGGGAAAATACTAGGCAATCAGCCCCAGCATTTT.

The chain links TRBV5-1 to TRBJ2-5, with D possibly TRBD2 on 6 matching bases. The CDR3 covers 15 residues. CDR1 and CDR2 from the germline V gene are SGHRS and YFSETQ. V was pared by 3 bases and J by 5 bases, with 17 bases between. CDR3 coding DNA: TGCGCCAGCAGCTCCTCCTCGACTAGTACGGAGACCCAGTACTTC. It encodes CASSSSSTSTETQYF.

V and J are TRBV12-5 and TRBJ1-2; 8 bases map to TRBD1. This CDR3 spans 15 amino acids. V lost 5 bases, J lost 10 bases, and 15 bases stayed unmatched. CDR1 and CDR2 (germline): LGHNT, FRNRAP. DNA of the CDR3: TGTGCTAGTGGTACCGACCGACAGGGGCCAAGCGACTACACCTTC. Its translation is CASGTDRQGPSDYTF. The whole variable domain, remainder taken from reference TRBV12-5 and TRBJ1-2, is DARVTQTPRHKVTEMGQEVTMRCQPILGHNTVFWYRQTMMQGLELLAYFRNRAPLDDSGMPKDRFSAEMPDATLATLKIQPSEPRDSAVYFCASGTDRQGPSDYTFGSGTRLTVV.